The rows below give T cell receptor beta chains drawn from one sample of a study of cytotoxic CD8 clonotypes in ibrutinib-treated CLL. Produced via immunoSEQ multiplex PCR; TCRdb's table is partial and in-frame only. The table records about 39,000 clones, about two thirds of them present only once. The sample here was PBMCs, taken at disease progression, from a patient treated with ibrutinib. The receptors come from a human donor with chronic lymphocytic leukemia. CDR3s include the opening cysteine and the closing phenylalanine or tryptophan. A D gene is named only where the DNA matches it firmly. Size is stated for part of the rows, as once, few or many counts, or as a class when the clone is expanded.

TRBV6-1	-	TRBJ1-5	-	13	CASRDTDNQPQHF	TGTGCCAGCAGGGACACAGACAATCAGCCCCAGCATTTT
TRBV4-1	-	TRBJ1-3	-	17	CASSQVPTGLSGNTIYF	TGCGCCAGCAGCCAAGTTCCCACAGGCCTCTCTGGAAACACCATATATTTT
TRBV30	-	TRBJ1-4	-	13	CAWRGDNNEKLFF	TGTGCCTGGAGGGGGGACAACAATGAAAAACTGTTTTTT
TRBV7-9	-	TRBJ2-2	-	13	CASSLRNTGELFF	TGTGCCAGCAGCTTAAGGAACACCGGGGAGCTGTTTTTT
TRBV19	TRBD2	TRBJ2-2	-	15	CASSMAGEDTGELFF	TGTGCCAGTAGTATGGCGGGAGAGGATACCGGGGAGCTGTTTTTT
TRBV2	-	TRBJ1-2	-	13	CASSERQVSGYTF	TGTGCCAGCAGTGAAAGACAGGTTTCAGGCTACACCTTC
TRBV6-5	-	TRBJ1-2	-	13	CASRSGQLWGYTF	TGTGCCAGCAGGTCAGGACAGCTCTGGGGCTACACCTTC
TRBV30	TRBD1	TRBJ1-1	-	13	CAWSVGTATEAFF	TGTGCCTGGAGTGTAGGGACAGCCACTGAAGCTTTCTTT
TRBV4-2	-	TRBJ2-7	-	14	CASSSETSSYEQYF	TGTGCCAGCAGCTCTGAAACGAGCTCCTACGAGCAGTACTTC
TRBV5-5	TRBD1	TRBJ2-7	-	15	CASSLEGQATYEQYF	TGTGCCAGCAGCTTGGAGGGACAGGCAACCTACGAGCAGTACTTC
TRBV5-1	-	TRBJ2-3	-	16	CASSLWGQLRTDTQYF	TGCGCCAGCAGCTTATGGGGCCAACTACGCACAGATACGCAGTATTTT
TRBV6-1	-	TRBJ1-1	-	13	CASEMGAGTEAFF	TGTGCCAGTGAGATGGGGGCCGGCACTGAAGCTTTCTTT
TRBV7-8	TRBD1	TRBJ2-3	-	16	CASSLEGALRTDTQYF	TGTGCCAGCAGCTTAGAGGGGGCCCTACGCACAGATACGCAGTATTTT
TRBV4-1	-	TRBJ2-1	-	15	CASSQAGTTGNEQFF	TGCGCCAGCAGCCAAGCAGGGACGACGGGCAATGAGCAGTTCTTC
TRBV15	-	TRBJ2-7	once	13	CATSQGRPHEQYF	TGTGCCACCAGCCAAGGACGTCCCCACGAGCAGTACTTC
TRBV11-3	-	TRBJ1-4	-	16	CASSLGAGSENEKLFF	TGTGCCAGCAGCTTAGGGGCAGGTTCGGAGAATGAAAAACTGTTTTTT
TRBV21-1	-	TRBJ2-5	medium-sized	13	CASRGQGKETQYF	TGTGCCAGCAGGGGACAGGGAAAAGAGACCCAGTACTTC
TRBV9	-	TRBJ2-3	-	17	CASSVSWGGSFTDTQYF	TGTGCCAGCAGCGTAAGCTGGGGTGGGAGCTTTACAGATACGCAGTATTTT
TRBV28	-	TRBJ1-2	-	14	CASSSPTRNYGYTF	TGTGCCAGCAGTTCCCCGACAAGGAACTATGGCTACACCTTC
TRBV7-9	-	TRBJ1-2	many	11	CASSLDAGYTF	TGTGCCAGCAGCTTAGACGCCGGCTACACCTTC
TRBV5-1	TRBD1	TRBJ1-2	-	15	CASSERGQGDYGYTF	TGCGCCAGCAGCGAGAGAGGACAGGGAGACTATGGCTACACCTTC
TRBV11-2	-	TRBJ1-1	-	16	CASSLEPSGRATEAFF	TGTGCCAGCAGCTTAGAGCCGAGCGGGAGGGCCACTGAAGCTTTCTTT
TRBV2	-	TRBJ2-3	-	14	CASTVEAFGDTQYF	TGTGCCAGCACCGTTGAGGCCTTCGGGGATACGCAGTATTTT
TRBV29-1	-	TRBJ2-3	-	15	CSVGGGYLGTDTQYF	TGCAGCGTGGGAGGGGGATATTTAGGCACAGATACGCAGTATTTT
TRBV30	TRBD1	TRBJ1-2	-	14	CAWSLQGSPYGYTF	TGTGCCTGGAGCCTACAGGGGAGTCCCTATGGCTACACCTTC
TRBV2	-	TRBJ2-7	-	17	CASSEAGFWGSSYEQYF	TGTGCCAGCAGTGAAGCGGGTTTTTGGGGGAGCTCCTACGAGCAGTACTTC
TRBV7-8	-	TRBJ1-2	-	16	CASSFLEAGPGGGYTF	TGTGCCAGCAGCTTTTTAGAGGCAGGTCCGGGGGGTGGCTACACCTTC
TRBV11-2	-	TRBJ2-5	once	14	CASSLGQGVETQYF	TGTGCCAGCAGCTTAGGTCAGGGAGTAGAGACCCAGTACTTC
TRBV4-2	TRBD2	TRBJ2-3	few	16	CASSPSGGRALDTQYF	TGTGCCAGCAGCCCATCGGGCGGGAGGGCCTTAGATACGCAGTATTTT
TRBV28	-	TRBJ1-3	-	15	CASTPDKSSGNTIYF	TGTGCCAGCACCCCCGACAAGAGCTCTGGAAACACCATATATTTT
TRBV27	TRBD2	TRBJ2-1	few	16	CASTFRLAGDVNEQFF	TGTGCCAGCACCTTCCGCCTAGCGGGAGATGTGAATGAGCAGTTCTTC
TRBV29-1	TRBD2	TRBJ2-1	-	16	CSVVGPGGPRNNEQFF	TGCAGCGTTGTCGGACCGGGGGGACCGCGGAACAATGAGCAGTTCTTC
TRBV5-4	TRBD1	TRBJ2-2	-	15	CASSQWDSSTGELFF	TGTGCCAGCAGCCAGTGGGACAGCTCCACCGGGGAGCTGTTTTTT
TRBV18	-	TRBJ2-7	-	11	CASSPDREQYF	TGTGCCAGCTCACCAGACAGGGAGCAGTACTTC
TRBV7-8	-	TRBJ1-1	-	13	CASSLDRYTEAFF	TGTGCCAGCAGCTTGGACAGATACACTGAAGCTTTCTTT
TRBV6-5	-	TRBJ1-1	-	14	CASSSPRGFDEAFF	TGTGCCAGCAGTTCACCGAGGGGGTTTGATGAAGCTTTCTTT
TRBV21-1	-	TRBJ2-1	-	18	CASSTPGLAGGPGNEQFF	TGTGCCAGCAGCACCCCGGGACTAGCGGGAGGGCCAGGCAATGAGCAGTTCTTC
TRBV2	-	TRBJ1-4	-	16	CASSRRQVATNEKLFF	TGTGCCAGCAGTCGTCGACAGGTTGCAACTAATGAAAAACTGTTTTTT
TRBV11-2	-	TRBJ1-2	-	13	CASSLVVDYGYTF	TGTGCCAGCAGCTTAGTGGTCGACTATGGCTACACCTTC
TRBV11-3	-	TRBJ2-3	once	17	CASSSIADSSPPDTQYF	TGTGCCAGCAGCTCAATAGCGGACAGTAGCCCCCCAGATACGCAGTATTTT
TRBV5-1	-	TRBJ1-2	once	13	CASSFQGNYGYTF	TGCGCCAGCAGCTTTCAGGGGAACTATGGCTACACCTTC